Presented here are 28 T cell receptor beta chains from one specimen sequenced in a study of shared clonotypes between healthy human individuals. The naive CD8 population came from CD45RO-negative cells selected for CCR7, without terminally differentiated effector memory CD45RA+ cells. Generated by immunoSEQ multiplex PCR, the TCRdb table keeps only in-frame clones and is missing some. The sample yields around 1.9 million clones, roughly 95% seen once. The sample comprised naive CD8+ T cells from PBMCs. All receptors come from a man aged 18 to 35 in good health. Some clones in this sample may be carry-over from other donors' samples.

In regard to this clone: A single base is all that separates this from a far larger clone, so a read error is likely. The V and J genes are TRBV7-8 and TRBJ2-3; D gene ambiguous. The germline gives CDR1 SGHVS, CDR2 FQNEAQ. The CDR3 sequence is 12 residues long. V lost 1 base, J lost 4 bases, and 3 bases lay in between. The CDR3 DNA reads TGTGCCAGCAGCTTAGAGTCAGATACGCAGTATTTT. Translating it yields CASSLESDTQYF.

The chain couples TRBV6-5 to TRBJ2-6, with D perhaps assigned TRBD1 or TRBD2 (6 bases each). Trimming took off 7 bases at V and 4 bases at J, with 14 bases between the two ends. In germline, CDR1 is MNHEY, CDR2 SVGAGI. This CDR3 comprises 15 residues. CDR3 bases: TGTGCCAGCAAGGAGACGGGGGCCGGGGCCAACGTCCTGACTTTC. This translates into CASKETGAGANVLTF.

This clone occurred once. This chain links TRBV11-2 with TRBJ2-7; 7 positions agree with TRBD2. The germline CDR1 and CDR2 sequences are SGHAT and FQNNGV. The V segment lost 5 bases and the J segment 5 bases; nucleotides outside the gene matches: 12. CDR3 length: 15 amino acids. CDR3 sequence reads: CASSPRESIFDEQYF. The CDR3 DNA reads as TGTGCCAGCAGCCCGCGGGAGTCGATATTTGACGAGCAGTACTTC. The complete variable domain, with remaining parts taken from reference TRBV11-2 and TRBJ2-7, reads EAGVAQSPRYKIIEKRQSVAFWCNPISGHATLYWYQQILGQGPKLLIQFQNNGVVDDSQLPKDRFSAERLKGVDSTLKIQPAKLEDSAVYLCASSPRESIFDEQYFGPGTRLTVT.

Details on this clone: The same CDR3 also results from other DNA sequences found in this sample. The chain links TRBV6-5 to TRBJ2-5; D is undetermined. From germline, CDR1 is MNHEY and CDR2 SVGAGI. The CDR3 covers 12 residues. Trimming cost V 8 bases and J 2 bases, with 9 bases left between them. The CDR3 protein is CASSSPQETQYF. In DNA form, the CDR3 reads TGTGCCAGCTCCTCCCCACAAGAGACCCAGTACTTC.

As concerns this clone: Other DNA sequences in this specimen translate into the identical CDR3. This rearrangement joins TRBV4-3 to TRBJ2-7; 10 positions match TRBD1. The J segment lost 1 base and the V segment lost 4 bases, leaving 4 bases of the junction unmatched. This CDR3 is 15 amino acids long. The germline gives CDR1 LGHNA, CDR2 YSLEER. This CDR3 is CASSPGTGVSYEQYF. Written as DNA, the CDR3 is TGCGCCAGCAGCCCGGGGACAGGGGTTTCCTACGAGCAGTACTTC.

The CDR3 loop is CASSLAGTSVGEQYF. The CDR3 DNA is TGTGCCAGCAGCTTGGCTGGGACTAGCGTGGGAGAGCAGTACTTC. The J gene is TRBJ2-7, the V gene TRBV5-4, with 10 bases identical to TRBD2. Germline values: CDR1 SGHNT, CDR2 YYREEE (reference sequence). The V segment lost 0 bases and the J segment 7 bases; nucleotides outside the gene matches: 7. This CDR3 region has 15 residues.

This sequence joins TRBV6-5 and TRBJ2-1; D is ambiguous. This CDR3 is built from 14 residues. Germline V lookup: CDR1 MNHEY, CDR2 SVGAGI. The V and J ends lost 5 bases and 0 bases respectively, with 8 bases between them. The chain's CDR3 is CASSSDGSYNEQFF. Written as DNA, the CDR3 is TGTGCCAGCAGTAGCGATGGCTCCTACAATGAGCAGTTCTTC.

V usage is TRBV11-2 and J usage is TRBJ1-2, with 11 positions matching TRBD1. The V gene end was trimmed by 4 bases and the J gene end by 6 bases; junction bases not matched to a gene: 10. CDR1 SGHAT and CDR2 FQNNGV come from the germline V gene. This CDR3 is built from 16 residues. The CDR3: CASSSPWDRGRDGYTF. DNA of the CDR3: TGTGCCAGCAGCTCTCCCTGGGACAGGGGGAGGGATGGCTACACCTTC.

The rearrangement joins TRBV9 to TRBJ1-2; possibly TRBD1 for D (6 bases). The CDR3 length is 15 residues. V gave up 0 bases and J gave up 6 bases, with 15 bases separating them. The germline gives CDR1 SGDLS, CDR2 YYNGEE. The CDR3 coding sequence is TGTGCCAGCAGCGTAGAGGGGGGAACGGGAGATGGCTACACCTTC. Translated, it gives CASSVEGGTGDGYTF.

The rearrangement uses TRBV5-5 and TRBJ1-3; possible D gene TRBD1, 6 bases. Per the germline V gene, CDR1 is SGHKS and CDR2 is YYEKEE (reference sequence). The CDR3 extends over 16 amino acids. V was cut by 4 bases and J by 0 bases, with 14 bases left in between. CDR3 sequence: CASSTEDSYSGNTIYF. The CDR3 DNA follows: TGTGCCAGCAGCACCGAGGACAGTTACTCTGGAAACACCATATATTTT.

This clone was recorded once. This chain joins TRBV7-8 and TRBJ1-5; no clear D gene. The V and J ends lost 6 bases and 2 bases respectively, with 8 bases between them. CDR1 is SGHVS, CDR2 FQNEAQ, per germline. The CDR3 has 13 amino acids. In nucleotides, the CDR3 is TGTGCCAGCAGTTACGGTGGCAATCAGCCCCAGCATTTT. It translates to CASSYGGNQPQHF.

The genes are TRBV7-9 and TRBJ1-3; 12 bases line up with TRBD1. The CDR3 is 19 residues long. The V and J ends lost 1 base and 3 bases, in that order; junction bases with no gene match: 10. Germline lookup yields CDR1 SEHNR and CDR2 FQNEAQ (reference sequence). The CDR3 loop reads CASSLGGQGARAGGNTIYF. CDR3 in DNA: TGTGCCAGCAGCTTAGGGGGACAGGGGGCCCGGGCAGGTGGAAACACCATATATTTT. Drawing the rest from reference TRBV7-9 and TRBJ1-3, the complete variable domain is DTGVSQNPRHKITKRGQNVTFRCDPISEHNRLYWYRQTLGQGPEFLTYFQNEAQLEKSRLLSDRFSAERPKGSFSTLEIQRTEQGDSAMYLCASSLGGQGARAGGNTIYFGEGSWLTVV.

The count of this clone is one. The CDR3 loop is CASSQDSTTGDTQYF. CDR3 nucleotides: TGCGCCAGCAGCCAAGATAGCACCACGGGGGATACGCAGTATTTT. V gene TRBV4-1 combines with J gene TRBJ2-3, with D perhaps matching TRBD2 (5 bases). V gave up 0 bases and J gave up 6 bases, with 13 bases separating them. This CDR3 has 15 residues. The germline V gene encodes CDR1 MGHRA and CDR2 YSYEKL.

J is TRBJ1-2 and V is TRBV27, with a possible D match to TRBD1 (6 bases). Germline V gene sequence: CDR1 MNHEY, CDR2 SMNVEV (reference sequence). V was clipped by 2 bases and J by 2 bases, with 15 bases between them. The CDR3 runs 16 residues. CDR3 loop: CASSLRGNRGNYGYTF. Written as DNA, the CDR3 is TGTGCCAGCAGTTTACGGGGGAATAGGGGGAACTATGGCTACACCTTC.

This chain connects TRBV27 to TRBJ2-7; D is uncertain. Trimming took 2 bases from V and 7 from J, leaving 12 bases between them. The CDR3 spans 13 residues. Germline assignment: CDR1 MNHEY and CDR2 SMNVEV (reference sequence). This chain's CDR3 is CASSLLITGEQYF. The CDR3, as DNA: TGTGCCAGCAGTTTACTTATCACTGGAGAGCAGTACTTC.

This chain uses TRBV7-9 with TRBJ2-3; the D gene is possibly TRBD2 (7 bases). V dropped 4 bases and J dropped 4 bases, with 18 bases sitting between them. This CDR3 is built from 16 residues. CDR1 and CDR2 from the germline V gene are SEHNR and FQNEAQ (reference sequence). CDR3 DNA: TGTGCCAGCAGCTCCAGGGGCGGGAGAATGTCAGATACGCAGTATTTT. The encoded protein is CASSSRGGRMSDTQYF.

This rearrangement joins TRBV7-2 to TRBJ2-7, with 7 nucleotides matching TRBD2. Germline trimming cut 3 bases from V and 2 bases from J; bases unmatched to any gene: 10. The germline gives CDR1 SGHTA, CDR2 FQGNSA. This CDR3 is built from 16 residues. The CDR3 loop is CASSLFFGGSAYEQYF. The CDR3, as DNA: TGTGCCAGCAGCTTGTTTTTCGGCGGGAGTGCCTACGAGCAGTACTTC.

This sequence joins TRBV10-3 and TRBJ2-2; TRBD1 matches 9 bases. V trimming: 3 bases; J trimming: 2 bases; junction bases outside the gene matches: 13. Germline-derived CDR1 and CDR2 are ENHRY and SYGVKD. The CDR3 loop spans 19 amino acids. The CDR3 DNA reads TGTGCCATCAGTGAATTAGACAGGGGGTCAAAGTCCAACACCGGGGAGCTGTTTTTT. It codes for CAISELDRGSKSNTGELFF.

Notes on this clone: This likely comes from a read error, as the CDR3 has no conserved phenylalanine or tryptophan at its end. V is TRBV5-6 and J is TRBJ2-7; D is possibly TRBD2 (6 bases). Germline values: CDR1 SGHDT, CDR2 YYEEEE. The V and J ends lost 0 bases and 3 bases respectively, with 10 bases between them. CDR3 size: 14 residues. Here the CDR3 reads CASSLVGGIYEQYL. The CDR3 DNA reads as TGTGCCAGCAGCTTGGTAGGAGGGATCTACGAGCAGTACCTC.

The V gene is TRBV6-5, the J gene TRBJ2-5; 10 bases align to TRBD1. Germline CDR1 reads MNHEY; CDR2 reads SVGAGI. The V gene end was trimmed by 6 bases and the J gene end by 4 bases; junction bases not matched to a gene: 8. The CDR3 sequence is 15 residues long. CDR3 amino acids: CASRDGTGAGETQYF. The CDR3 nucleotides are TGTGCCAGCAGGGACGGGACAGGGGCGGGAGAGACCCAGTACTTC.

CDR3 DNA: TGTGCCAGCAGCTTATCGCCGGGAAGAGCTAACTATGGCTACACCTTC. Protein: CASSLSPGRANYGYTF. The V and J genes are TRBV7-9 and TRBJ1-2, with D unclear. The V end lost 2 bases, the J end lost 0 bases, and 13 bases lay between the germline ends. There are 16 residues in the CDR3. CDR1 and CDR2 (germline): SEHNR, FQNEAQ (reference sequence).

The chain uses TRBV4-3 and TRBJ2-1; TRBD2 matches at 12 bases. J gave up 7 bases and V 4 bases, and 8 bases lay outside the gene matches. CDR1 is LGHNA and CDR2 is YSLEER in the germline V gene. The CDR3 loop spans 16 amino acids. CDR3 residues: CASSRRLAGAGNEQFF. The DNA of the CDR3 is TGCGCCAGCAGCCGGAGACTAGCGGGAGCGGGGAATGAGCAGTTCTTC.

CDR3: CASRDPGQSTNYGYTF. In DNA, the CDR3 is TGTGCCAGTAGAGATCCGGGACAATCAACTAACTATGGCTACACCTTC. The V gene is TRBV19, the J gene TRBJ1-2; perhaps TRBD1 as D (6 bases). The ends were cut back, 6 bases at V and 0 bases at J, with 17 bases in the middle. This CDR3 contains 16 residues. CDR1 and CDR2 from the germline V gene are LNHDA and SQIVND (reference sequence). Full variable domain (rest looked up from reference TRBV19 and TRBJ1-2): DGGITQSPKYLFRKEGQNVTLSCEQNLNHDAMYWYRQDPGQGLRLIYYSQIVNDFQKGDIAEGYSVSREKKESFPLTVTSAQKNPTAFYLCASRDPGQSTNYGYTFGSGTRLTVV.

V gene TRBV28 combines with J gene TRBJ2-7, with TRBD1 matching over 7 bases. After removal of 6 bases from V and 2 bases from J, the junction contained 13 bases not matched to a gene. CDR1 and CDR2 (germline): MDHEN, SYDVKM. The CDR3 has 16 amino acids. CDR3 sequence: CASSPPGTVVTYEQYF. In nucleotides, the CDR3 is TGTGCCAGCAGCCCACCCGGGACAGTCGTGACCTACGAGCAGTACTTC.

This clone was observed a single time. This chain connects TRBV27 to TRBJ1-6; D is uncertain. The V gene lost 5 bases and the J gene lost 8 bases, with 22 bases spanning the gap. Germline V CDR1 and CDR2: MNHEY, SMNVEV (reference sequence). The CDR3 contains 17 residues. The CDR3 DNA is TGTGCCAGCAGTCCCCTGCCGTTGGGGTTTGCAGATTCACCCCTCCACTTT. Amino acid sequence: CASSPLPLGFADSPLHF.

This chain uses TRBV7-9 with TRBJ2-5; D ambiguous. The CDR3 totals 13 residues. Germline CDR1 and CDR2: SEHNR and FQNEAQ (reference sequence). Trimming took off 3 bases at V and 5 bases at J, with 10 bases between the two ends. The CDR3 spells CASSFSMGETQYF. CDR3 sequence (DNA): TGTGCCAGCAGCTTCTCGATGGGGGAGACCCAGTACTTC.

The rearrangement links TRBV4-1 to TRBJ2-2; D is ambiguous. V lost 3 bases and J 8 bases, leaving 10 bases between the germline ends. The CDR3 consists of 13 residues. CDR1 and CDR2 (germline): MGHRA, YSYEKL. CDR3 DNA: TGCGCCAGCAGCCACTCGAGGTGGGGGGAGCTGTTTTTT. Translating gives CASSHSRWGELFF.

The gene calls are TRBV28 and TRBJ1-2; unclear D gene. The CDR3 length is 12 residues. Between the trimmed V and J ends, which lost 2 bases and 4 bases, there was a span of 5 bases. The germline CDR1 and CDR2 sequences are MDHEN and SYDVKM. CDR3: CASSLDIYGYTF. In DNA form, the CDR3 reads TGTGCCAGCAGTTTAGACATCTATGGCTACACCTTC.